This is a list of T cell receptor beta chains from one sample in a study of early T cells in non-severe SARS-CoV-2 infection. TCRdb itself ran the 5' RACE reads through MiXCR, one entry per CDR3 protein. Among about 56,000 distinct CDR3 sequences listed, about 14% were seen once. The sequencing here drew on whole blood, taken at baseline. The receptors stem from an adult who was a healthcare worker with PCR-confirmed SARS-CoV-2 infection or an uninfected control (not recorded which). Both conserved end residues are part of each CDR3. D genes are given only for firm matches. Expanded clones get a size class; other rows say once, few or many, or leave the size out.

d_gene	j_gene	v_gene	abundance	CDR3nt	CDR3aa
TRBD2	TRBJ2-3	TRBV20-1	-	TGCAGTGCCGGGCCAGCTAGCGGGGCGGGGGATACGCAGTATTTT	CSAGPASGAGDTQYF
-	TRBJ2-7	TRBV3-1	few	TGTGCCAGCAGCCAAGGTCGAGAATTGGGGCAGCAGTACTTC	CASSQGRELGQQYF
TRBD1	TRBJ2-7	TRBV6-1	many	TGTGCCAGCAGTGCCCGGGGGACAGGGACCGGCGAGCAGTACTTC	CASSARGTGTGEQYF
-	TRBJ2-3	TRBV20-1	-	TGCAGTGCTAGAGTGGCTAGCTCACCAGATACGCAGTATTTT	CSARVASSPDTQYF
-	TRBJ2-2	TRBV20-1	few	TGCAGTGCTCGTGACGTAATGACCGGGGAGCTGTTTTTT	CSARDVMTGELFF
-	TRBJ1-5	TRBV27	few	TGTGCCAGCAGGCGGGATAATAGCAATCAGCCCCAGCATTTT	CASRRDNSNQPQHF
-	TRBJ1-1	TRBV6-1	-	TGTGCCAGCAGTGAAGGACCGGGACGGCTTTTAGCTTTCTTT	CASSEGPGRLLAFF
TRBD2	TRBJ2-5	TRBV19	-	TGTGCCAGCTCTACGATCAGCGGGAGTTTCGGAGAGACCCAGTACTTC	CASSTISGSFGETQYF
TRBD2	TRBJ2-3	TRBV20-1	few	TGCAGTGCCCTACGGGGGGGGAGCACAGATACGCAGTATTTT	CSALRGGSTDTQYF
-	TRBJ2-1	TRBV27	many	TGTGCCAGCGGCCTAGCGTCCTACAATGAGCAGTTCTTC	CASGLASYNEQFF
-	TRBJ2-3	TRBV7-8	many	TGTGCCAGCAGGTTACCAGATACGCAGTATTTT	CASRLPDTQYF
-	TRBJ1-6	TRBV4-2	many	TGTGCCAGCAGCCAAGATTTGACGGGTGGTTCACCCCTCCACTTT	CASSQDLTGGSPLHF
-	TRBJ2-2	TRBV20-1	medium-sized	TGCAGTGCTAGGGCAGTTAACGGGGAGCTGTTTTTT	CSARAVNGELFF
-	TRBJ2-3	TRBV29-1	-	TGCAGCGTTGAGCGGGGAAGAGATACGCAGTATTTT	CSVERGRDTQYF
TRBD1	TRBJ2-6	TRBV25-1	-	TGTGCCAGCAGCCCCAGGGGGCGAGGGGCCAACGTCCTGACTTTC	CASSPRGRGANVLTF
-	TRBJ2-1	TRBV11-2	-	TGTGCCAGCAGCCTCACTGGCAATGAGCAGTTCTTC	CASSLTGNEQFF
TRBD1	TRBJ2-1	TRBV12-3/TRBV12-4	-	TGTGCCAGCACCCCGCAGACAGGGGTAAACAATGAGCAGTTCTTC	CASTPQTGVNNEQFF
TRBD2	TRBJ2-5	TRBV6-2/TRBV6-3	few	TGTGCCAGCAGGCCTTCACTAGCGGGCACCCAGTACTTC	CASRPSLAGTQYF
TRBD2	TRBJ2-3	TRBV27	many	TGTGCCAGCAGTCCCCCGGAAGGGAGGGCAACTGACACGCAGTATTTT	CASSPPEGRATDTQYF
TRBD2	TRBJ2-1	TRBV20-1	many	TGCAGTGCTAGAGATGCTAGCGGGTACGGTGAGCAGTTCTTC	CSARDASGYGEQFF
TRBD2	TRBJ2-1	TRBV11-2	-	TGTGCCAGCAGCCGCACTACGAGTAGCGGGCGTACCTACAATGAGCAGTTCTTC	CASSRTTSSGRTYNEQFF
-	TRBJ1-6	TRBV27	few	TGTGCCAGCGGTACGGCCTCACCCCTCCACTTT	CASGTASPLHF
-	TRBJ1-4	TRBV11-2	-	TGTGCCAGCAGCTTCTACGGCCTGCTAAATGAAAAACTGTTTTTT	CASSFYGLLNEKLFF
-	TRBJ2-1	TRBV7-6	many	TGTGCCAGCAGCTTAGGGTCAGGCATGAGCTCCTACAATGAGCAGTTCTTC	CASSLGSGMSSYNEQFF
-	TRBJ2-5	TRBV29-1	-	TGCAGCACACTACGGGATGGGACCCAGTACTTC	CSTLRDGTQYF
-	TRBJ2-7	TRBV6-1	few	TGTGCCAGCAAGGACGAGGAACGCACCTACGAGCAGTACTTC	CASKDEERTYEQYF
-	TRBJ2-3	TRBV20-1	-	TGCAGTGCCTATTACCGAGATACGCAGTATTTT	CSAYYRDTQYF
-	TRBJ1-6	TRBV11-2	few	TGTGCCAGCAGCTCCAGGACCGCCAACAATTCACCCCTCCACTTT	CASSSRTANNSPLHF
TRBD2	TRBJ2-1	TRBV2	many	TGTGCCAGCACCGTGGGACTAAACTCCTACAATGAGCAGTTCTTC	CASTVGLNSYNEQFF
-	TRBJ2-5	TRBV20-1	-	TGCAGTGCTAGGGACCAGAACCAAGAGACCCAGTACTTC	CSARDQNQETQYF
-	TRBJ1-6	TRBV18	few	TGTGCCAGCTCACCCCACAGGGATTCACCCCTCCACTTT	CASSPHRDSPLHF
TRBD1	TRBJ1-3	TRBV25-1	-	TGTGCCAGCAGTTCCGACAGGGGACATGGAAACACCATATATTTT	CASSSDRGHGNTIYF
TRBD1	TRBJ1-2	TRBV6-5	-	TGTGCCAGCAGTATCAGGGGGGGCTATGGCTACACCTTC	CASSIRGGYGYTF
-	TRBJ2-7	TRBV11-2	many	TGTGCCAGCAGCTACAGGGCGGGAGCAATGGGCGAGCAGTACTTC	CASSYRAGAMGEQYF
-	TRBJ2-5	TRBV28	many	TGTGCCAGCAGTTTGCGGGAACTCCAAGAGACCCAGTACTTC	CASSLRELQETQYF
-	TRBJ1-5	TRBV27	-	TGTGCCAGCAGTTTATCCGGGGGCAATCAGCCCCAGCATTTT	CASSLSGGNQPQHF
TRBD2	TRBJ2-3	TRBV28	-	TGTGCCAGCGGGAGGGCGGGAGGCTCAGATACGCAGTATTTT	CASGRAGGSDTQYF